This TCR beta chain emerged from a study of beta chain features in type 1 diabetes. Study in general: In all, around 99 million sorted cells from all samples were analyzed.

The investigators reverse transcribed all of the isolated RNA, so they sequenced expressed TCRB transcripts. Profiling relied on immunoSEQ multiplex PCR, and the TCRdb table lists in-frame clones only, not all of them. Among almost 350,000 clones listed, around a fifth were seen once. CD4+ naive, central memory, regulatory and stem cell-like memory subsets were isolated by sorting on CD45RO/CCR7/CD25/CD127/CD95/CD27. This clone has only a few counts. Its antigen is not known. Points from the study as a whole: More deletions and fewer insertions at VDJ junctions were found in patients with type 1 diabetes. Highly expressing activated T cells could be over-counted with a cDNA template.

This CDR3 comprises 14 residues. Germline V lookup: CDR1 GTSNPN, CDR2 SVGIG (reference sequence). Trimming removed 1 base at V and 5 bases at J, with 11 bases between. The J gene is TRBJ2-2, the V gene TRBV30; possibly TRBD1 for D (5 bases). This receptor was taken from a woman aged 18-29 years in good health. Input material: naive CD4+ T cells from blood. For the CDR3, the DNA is TGTGCCTGGAGTGGGCCCAGGGTTACCGGGGAGCTGTTTTTT. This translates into CAWSGPRVTGELFF.